This record covers a single TCR beta chain. This entry belongs to a study of shared T cell receptors in the human thymus. Repertoires were generated with immunoSEQ multiplex PCR, while TCRdb's copy carries only in-frame clones and drops some. The table includes some 700,000 clones, approximately 85% detected once. Germline CDR1 and CDR2: WNHNN and SYGVQD (reference sequence). V trimming: 3 bases; J trimming: 7 bases; junction bases outside the gene matches: 7. The CDR3 covers 15 residues. These sequences were also reported in another study, on human thymus T cells. As that report states: Resected material from corrective heart surgery provided the thymus tissue analysed. Gene usage for V and J segments appeared biased in thymic and blood repertoires. There were highly overlapping thymic repertoires among unrelated individuals, as related research reported.

The TCR was taken from a girl under three years old with a congenital heart defect. Material: thymocytes. V usage is TRBV10-1 and J usage is TRBJ2-1; 9 bases are shared with TRBD1. The CDR3 region has the DNA TGCGCCAGCAGTGACTCAGGACAGGGGAGGAATGAGCAGTTCTTC. It translates to CASSDSGQGRNEQFF.